This TCR beta chain emerged from a study of PD-L1 blockade in urothelial cancer. Overall study context: Once treatment had started, blood was analyzed at 3 weeks (second dose) and again at 6 weeks.

Assay used: immunoSEQ multiplex PCR; TCRdb lists only in-frame clones, some missing. Of tens of thousands of clones listed, roughly 84% are singletons. Germline CDR1 MRHNA, CDR2 SNTAGT. The trim removed 6 bases at V and 8 bases at J, leaving 11 bases unmatched. There are 15 residues in the CDR3. Time point given: pretreatment peripheral blood. Each patient gave between 1 and 8 samples, pretreatment and on-treatment. This rearrangement joins TRBV6-4 to TRBJ2-1, with 9 bases fitting TRBD1. This material consisted of PBMCs, taken around atezolizumab (anti-PD-L1) treatment. The TCR sequence derives from a man between 60 and 75 years old with urothelial cancer. Here the CDR3 DNA reads TGTGCCAGCAGGATGGACAGGGGAAGACTCTATGAGCAGTTCTTC. Translated, it gives CASRMDRGRLYEQFF.